One sample yielded the 14 T cell receptor beta chains listed below, sequenced in a study of blood T cell repertoires in COVID-19. Using immunoSEQ multiplex PCR, the repertoire was profiled, and TCRdb retains in-frame clones only, with some absent. The data contain around 97,000 clones, roughly 87% of them seen just once; the ten biggest clones take up approximately 3%. Sequenced: peripheral blood. These receptors all stem from a man aged 45-65 years in a cohort sampled during active COVID-19.

The chain uses TRBV5-1 and TRBJ2-3, with D unresolved. The CDR3 extends over 15 amino acids. Trimming cost V 5 bases and J 2 bases, with 15 bases left between them. Germline values: CDR1 SGHRS, CDR2 YFSETQ. The CDR3 reads CASSSPVSSTDTQYF. The CDR3 DNA is TGCGCCAGCAGTTCTCCGGTCTCCTCCACAGATACGCAGTATTTT.

The V and J genes are TRBV7-9 and TRBJ2-1; the match to TRBD2 covers 7 bases. The CDR3 is 14 amino acids. J was trimmed by 9 bases and V by 2 bases; bases with no gene match: 7. Germline CDR1 and CDR2: SEHNR and FQNEAQ (reference sequence). The CDR3: CASSLLGGGAEQFF. The CDR3 nucleotides read TGTGCCAGCAGCTTACTTGGCGGGGGAGCTGAGCAGTTCTTC.

The genes are TRBV6-2 or TRBV6-3 and TRBJ2-3, with no clear D. The V gene's germline CDR1 is MNHEY and CDR2 SVGEGT. Trimming cost V 2 bases and J 0 bases, with 9 bases left between them. The CDR3 totals 15 residues. The CDR3 DNA reads as TGTGCCAGCAGTTACCCCGAGACTAGCACAGATACGCAGTATTTT. This sequence encodes CASSYPETSTDTQYF.

The genes are TRBV5-4 and TRBJ1-1; TRBD1 might be the D (5 bases). Germline loops: CDR1 SGHNT, CDR2 YYREEE (reference sequence). V lost 5 bases and J 0 bases, leaving 11 bases between the germline ends. The CDR3 is 14 amino acids. The CDR3 DNA sequence: TGTGCCAGCAGAGAAGACAGCTTGAACACTGAAGCTTTCTTT. Its protein is CASREDSLNTEAFF.

This chain uses TRBV29-1 with TRBJ1-1; D not resolved. Trimming removed 6 bases at V and 0 bases at J, with 11 bases between. Germline lookup yields CDR1 SQVTM and CDR2 ANQGSEA. This CDR3 is 13 amino acids long. This CDR3 reads CSVGGEMNTEAFF. The CDR3 DNA is TGCAGCGTGGGAGGAGAAATGAACACTGAAGCTTTCTTT.

This clone turned up a few times. The rearrangement links TRBV3-1 (or the pseudogene TRBV3-2) to TRBJ2-7, with TRBD2 as a possible D gene (5 bases). The CDR3 contains 15 residues. Germline CDR1 LGHDT, CDR2 YNNKEL (reference sequence). The ends were cut back, 3 bases at V and 5 bases at J, with 17 bases in the middle. CDR3 nucleotide sequence: TGTGCCAGCAGCCAGGGCTTCCGGAGCGGAAACGAGCAGTACGTC. This translates into CASSQGFRSGNEQYV.

This chain uses TRBV29-1 with TRBJ2-3; 8 nucleotides agree with TRBD1. The CDR3 has 14 amino acids. Trimming took 8 bases from V and 5 from J; bases not matched to a gene: 12. Germline loops: CDR1 SQVTM, CDR2 ANQGSEA. CDR3 nucleotides: TGCAGCACGACTGGACAGGGTCCAGGAGATACGCAGTATTTT. Translating it yields CSTTGQGPGDTQYF.

The rearrangement joins TRBV9 to TRBJ2-2, with 10 positions matching TRBD2. The J segment lost 7 bases and the V segment lost 0 bases, leaving 3 bases of the junction unmatched. Germline CDR1 SGDLS, CDR2 YYNGEE. This CDR3 spans 15 amino acids. The CDR3 region has the DNA TGTGCCAGCAGCGTAGTTCCTAGCGGGGGCGGGGAGCTGTTTTTT. Encoded protein: CASSVVPSGGGELFF.

The V gene is TRBV19, the J gene TRBJ1-2; a weak D match, TRBD1 (5 bases). The CDR3 consists of 15 residues. CDR1 is LNHDA, CDR2 SQIVND, per germline (reference sequence). Trimming shortened V by 2 bases and J by 4 bases, and 14 bases separated the two germline ends. The CDR3 DNA sequence: TGTGCCAGTAGTATACAGGCAGGGCGCGCCTATGGCTACACCTTC. Residues: CASSIQAGRAYGYTF.

The chain carries TRBV6-1 and TRBJ2-5; 7 bases align to TRBD2. The ends lost 4 bases at V and 7 bases at J; junction bases unmatched: 18. The length of the CDR3 is 17 residues. Germline CDR1 MNHNS, CDR2 SASEGT. The CDR3 nucleotides are TGTGCCAGCAGTGCCGGAGAGGATCGACTAGCTGGGGTGACCCAGTACTTC. Translating it yields CASSAGEDRLAGVTQYF.

The chain uses TRBV6-5 and TRBJ2-1; the match to TRBD1 covers 9 bases. Trimming at V came to 0 bases and at J to 4 bases, leaving 1 base not matched to a gene. This CDR3 has 15 residues. Germline-derived CDR1 and CDR2 are MNHEY and SVGAGI. CDR3 nucleotide sequence: TGTGCCAGCAGTTACTCCGGGACAGGGTACAATGAGCAGTTCTTC. This translates into CASSYSGTGYNEQFF.

The CDR3 here is CASFGDLGNQPQHF. CDR3 DNA sequence: TGTGCCAGCTTTGGCGACTTGGGCAATCAGCCCCAGCATTTT. This sequence joins TRBV6-5 and TRBJ1-5, with D unclear. The CDR3 length is 14 residues. Germline V lookup: CDR1 MNHEY, CDR2 SVGAGI. The ends were cut back, 8 bases at V and 2 bases at J, with 13 bases in the middle.

This clone occurred a few times. CDR3 DNA sequence: TGTGCCAGTGGGGACTCCCGAGCTAATGAAAAACTGTTTTTT. This codes for CASGDSRANEKLFF. The chain employs TRBV3-1 (or the pseudogene TRBV3-2) and TRBJ1-4, with TRBD1 as a possible D gene (5 bases). In germline, CDR1 is LGHDT, CDR2 YNNKEL (reference sequence). V was trimmed by 9 bases and J by 3 bases, leaving 14 bases between them. This CDR3 is 14 amino acids long.

This clone was found a few times. The chain has TRBV2 and TRBJ2-3; D might be TRBD1 (6 bases). The germline gives CDR1 SNHLY, CDR2 FYNNEI. There are 14 residues in the CDR3. The ends were cut back, 4 bases at V and 4 bases at J, with 12 bases in the middle. As DNA, the CDR3 is TGTGCCAGCAGTGTGGGACAAAGGGCAGATACGCAGTATTTT. It encodes CASSVGQRADTQYF.